These T cell receptor beta chains were read from a single sample in a study of technical replicates of blood from a handful of donors. Clones were read by immunoSEQ multiplex PCR, and TCRdb kept only the in-frame ones, dropping some. Counted here are some 67,000 clones, roughly 98% occurring once; the ten biggest clones make up about 0.16%. Sample: T cells isolated from PBMCs. These receptors were obtained from a human donor in good health. Both conserved end residues are part of each CDR3. D genes are given only for firm matches.

j_gene: TRBJ1-5; d_gene: NA; v_gene: TRBV6-1; CDR3nt: TGTGCCAGCAGTGAAAACCCCGGGACATCTAGCAATCAGCCCCAGCATTTT; CDR3aa: CASSENPGTSSNQPQHF
j_gene: TRBJ2-2; d_gene: NA; v_gene: TRBV9; CDR3nt: TGTGCCAGCAGCAGAGGGCCATCGAACACCGGGGAGCTGTTTTTT; CDR3aa: CASSRGPSNTGELFF
j_gene: TRBJ1-2; d_gene: NA; v_gene: TRBV4-1; CDR3nt: TGCGCCAGCAGCGGGGGGAGGGGACTCGGGGACTATGGCTACACCTTC; CDR3aa: CASSGGRGLGDYGYTF
j_gene: TRBJ1-5; d_gene: NA; v_gene: TRBV7-2; CDR3nt: TGTGCCAGCAGCCCGAGCCTGGGGGCGGCTCAGCCCCAGCATTTT; CDR3aa: CASSPSLGAAQPQHF
j_gene: TRBJ2-7; d_gene: NA; v_gene: TRBV7-8; CDR3nt: TGTGCCAGCAGCCGAGCCGGGGATAGTTTCTACGAGCAGTACTTC; CDR3aa: CASSRAGDSFYEQYF
j_gene: TRBJ2-3; d_gene: TRBD2; v_gene: TRBV7-8; CDR3nt: TGTGCCAGCAGCTTACGCAGGGAGGGAGATACGCAGTATTTT; CDR3aa: CASSLRREGDTQYF
j_gene: TRBJ2-7; d_gene: TRBD2; v_gene: TRBV29-1; CDR3nt: TGCAGCGTTGAAGATAAAGAGCGGGGGCGCTACGAGCAGTACTTC; CDR3aa: CSVEDKERGRYEQYF